The source of this TCR beta chain is a study of post-analysis software for immune sequencing data. Only a few counts were recorded for this clonotype. Incorporated into the TCR beta cDNA libraries were unique molecular identifiers, which served to reduce PCR and sequencing biases. TCRdb fed the PCR reads into MiXCR, producing one record per CDR3 protein. In the table there are hundreds of thousands of distinct CDR3 sequences, 25% to 30% of which are singletons. The receptor was derived from a girl under 18 with multiple sclerosis. Sequenced sample: blood.

In nucleotides, the CDR3 is TGTGCCAGCAGTACCCTTCCGATAAGCCCGGGGCAGCCCCAGCATTTT. Its translation is CASSTLPISPGQPQHF. This chain links TRBV6-5 with TRBJ1-5, with no clear D. V gave up 5 bases and J gave up 7 bases, with 21 bases separating them. The CDR3 spans 16 residues. The germline gives CDR1 MNHEY, CDR2 SVGAGI.